This TCR beta chain was identified during a study of CD8 T cells in Susac syndrome (dated by TCRdb to about 2019). About the study as a whole: The study used repertoire sequencing to test whether antigen drove CD8+ T cell activation and differentiation in Susac syndrome. The clonality of the CD8+ T cell repertoire was compared across about a dozen healthy donors, around 14 Susac syndrome patients and under 18 multiple sclerosis patients. Points the paper makes about the study in general: The number of individuals in the TCR sequencing and HLA analysis was acknowledged as relatively small.

The junction carries 13 bases between V and J, which are trimmed by 0 bases and 5 bases respectively. According to the germline V gene (reference sequence), CDR1 reads SEHNR and CDR2 reads FQNEAQ. The CDR3 holds 15 amino acids from the cysteine to the phenylalanine. The CDR3 DNA has 45 bases and is translated from base 1. Peripheral blood CD8+ and CD4+ T cells from healthy donors, Susac syndrome patients and multiple sclerosis patients were profiled using high-throughput TCR beta sequencing. Healthy donors were age- and sex-matched controls. Bulk CD8+ and CD4+ T cells were purified by magnetic negative isolation, while CD8+ TEMRA cells were enriched using FACS. Blood was collected in EDTA tubes and processed within 24 hours, with PBMCs isolated through density gradient centrifugation. PBMCs intended for TCR sequencing were cryopreserved in liquid nitrogen and were subsequently thawed in a 37 degrees C water bath. Purity of sorted or isolated CD4+, CD8+ and CD8+ TEMRA cells was at least 90%.

RNA was extracted using the RNeasy kit, and 0.5 to 1 microgram was reverse transcribed with random hexamers. The immunoSEQ multiplex PCR assay, covering 54 Vbeta and 13 Jbeta segments, was used to amplify TCR beta CDR3 regions. Bias from PCR amplification was corrected by using a synthetic template baseline for primer optimization and for computational correction. The authors' analysis ran thus. Reads were assigned to V, D and J genes according to IMGT and analyzed in immunoSEQ Analyzer, with only productive sequences retained. To calculate clonality, Shannon entropy was normalized by log2 of the number of productive unique sequences and then subtracted from one. For each patient and control, public and private clones were evaluated within the 100 most prevalent clones. Susac-specific clones were defined as absent from healthy and MS cohorts, 850 to 1,300 published viral clones and other ImmuneACCESS disease sequences. TCRdb redid the processing of the public reads, applying fastp at Q25 and MiXCR, and retained in-frame beta chains. Rows merge per CDR3 protein into single entries with the most common DNA and genes. TCRdb's processing, not the study's, gives the V and J calls here. A total of 27,000 or so distinct CDR3 sequences appear in this sample, roughly 94% of them only once. Of the sample, around 0.3% is held by the ten largest clones.

To note about this clonotype: What antigen it recognizes has not been identified. No per-base quality is available; no much larger clone lies one base away.

This sequence uses TRBV7-9 and TRBJ1-2; confidence is insufficient to name the D gene. Sequencing used CD8+ T cells from PBMCs. This TCR was sampled from a human donor in good health. The CDR3 loop reads CASSLARAGWYGYTF. The nucleotides are TGTGCCAGCAGCTTAGCAAGAGCCGGGTGGTATGGCTACACCTTC.